These T cell receptor beta chains were read from a single sample in a study of patients and donors after allogeneic stem cell transplantation. MiXCR was run by TCRdb on the RT-PCR reads, yielding one entry per CDR3 protein. The sample lists roughly 880,000 distinct CDR3 sequences; roughly 18% were seen once. The sample was blood, either unsorted or a sorted T cell fraction (not recorded which). All receptors come from a human donor who was either an allogeneic HSCT recipient or a stem cell or donor lymphocyte infusion donor (not recorded which). It is not recorded whose cells these are; they may come from a transplant donor. The CDR3 runs from the conserved cysteine through the conserved F or W. The D gene is left open where the match is weak. For some rows the clone size is stated as once, few or many, or as a class when expanded; others skip it.

>many|TRBJ2-1|TRBD2|TRBV7-9
TGTGCCAGCAGCTTAGTCGCCCTAGCGGGAGAGTTCTTC
CASSLVALAGEFF
>.|TRBJ2-5|.|TRBV15
TGTGCCACCAGCAGAGATAGGGGCGAGGCGGAGACCCAGTACTTC
CATSRDRGEAETQYF
>few|TRBJ2-4|.|TRBV5-1
TGCGCCAGCAGCTTGGAGTCTAGCAGTGCCAAAAACATTCAGTACTTC
CASSLESSSAKNIQYF
>.|TRBJ2-2|TRBD2|TRBV5-1
TGCGCCAGCAGCCTCGGTAGCGGGAGAGTTATCGGGGAGCTGTTTTTT
CASSLGSGRVIGELFF
>.|TRBJ2-3|TRBD2|TRBV7-8
TGTGCCAGCAGCTTAGGAGCGGGGGGCGGCACAGATACGCAGTATTTT
CASSLGAGGGTDTQYF
>few|TRBJ2-1|.|TRBV12-5
TGTGCTAGTGGTTTGGTACTAGAGCAGTTCTTC
CASGLVLEQFF
>.|TRBJ2-7|TRBD1|TRBV29-1
TGCAGCGCTCTGCGGGACAGGGGAGAGCAGTACTTC
CSALRDRGEQYF
>.|TRBJ2-5|TRBD2|TRBV4-3
TGCGCCAGCAGCCAATTCAGCGGGGGGGGGAGGGACCGTCAAGAGACCCAGTACTTC
CASSQFSGGGRDRQETQYF
>.|TRBJ2-3|TRBD2|TRBV20-1
TGCAGTTCCAGGGAGGGATGGGGACGTACGCAGTATTTT
CSSREGWGRTQYF
>.|TRBJ2-5|.|TRBV30
TGTGCCTGGAGTGTGCTAGCCTTCAGGGGGACCCAGTACTTC
CAWSVLAFRGTQYF
>.|TRBJ2-1|TRBD2|TRBV5-1
TGCGCCAGCGCCCGGGACTATTGCAATGAGCAGTTCTTC
CASARDYCNEQFF
>.|TRBJ1-4|.|TRBV7-9
TGTGCCAGCAGTCCTAGAGGGGGTGAGAATGAAAAACTGTTTTTT
CASSPRGGENEKLFF
>many|TRBJ1-2|TRBD1|TRBV25-1
TGTGCCAGCAGTAGGACAGGGGAGGGAGGCTACACCTTC
CASSRTGEGGYTF
>many|TRBJ2-1|TRBD2|TRBV10-3
TGTGCCACGCTAGCGGGAGTCTCTAATGAGCAGTTCTTC
CATLAGVSNEQFF
>few|TRBJ2-3|.|TRBV12-5
TGTGCTAGTGGTTTCGAGTTTACGGATACGCAGTATTTT
CASGFEFTDTQYF
>few|TRBJ2-1|.|TRBV29-1
TGCAGCGTTGAAGTTCACAATGAGCAGTTCTTC
CSVEVHNEQFF
>few|TRBJ2-7|.|TRBV5-1
TGCGCCAGCGCGTTTTCGACCTTCTCCTACGAGCAGTACTTC
CASAFSTFSYEQYF
>many|TRBJ1-1|.|TRBV12-3/TRBV12-4
TGTGCCAGCAGTTTGTTACAGGGCTGGGCTTTCTTT
CASSLLQGWAFF
>.|TRBJ2-7|.|TRBV27
TGTGCCAGCATCAAAGGACAGTTCCTCGGCGGAGCCTACGAGCAGTACTTC
CASIKGQFLGGAYEQYF
>few|TRBJ2-1|.|TRBV6-1
TGTGCCAGCAGTGTACTTAGCACTCACAATGAGCAGTTCTTC
CASSVLSTHNEQFF
>.|TRBJ2-3|TRBD2|TRBV4-2
TGTGCCAGCAGCCAAGGACTTCGGCGGGAGGGTACAGATACGCAGTATTTT
CASSQGLRREGTDTQYF
>many|TRBJ1-2|.|TRBV20-1
TGCAGTGCTAGAGAGTTAGCTAACTATGGCTACACCTTC
CSARELANYGYTF
>.|TRBJ1-2|.|TRBV5-1
TGCGCCAGCAGCGAACACAACTATGGCTACACCTTC
CASSEHNYGYTF
>.|TRBJ2-1|TRBD2|TRBV4-3
TGCGCCAGCAGCCAAGAGGTAACGGGGGGCTCCTACAATGAGCAGTTCTTC
CASSQEVTGGSYNEQFF
>once|TRBJ2-5|.|TRBV5-1
TGCGCCAGCAGCTCCGCACAGGGTTCGGGGGAGACCCAGTACTTC
CASSSAQGSGETQYF
>.|TRBJ1-2|.|TRBV20-1
TGCAGTGCTAGAGCCCCCGGACATGGCTACACCTTC
CSARAPGHGYTF
>.|TRBJ1-2|.|TRBV5-1
TGCGCCAGCAGCCCACAACAGGGAAGGACCTATGGCTACACCTTC
CASSPQQGRTYGYTF
>many|TRBJ2-3|.|TRBV12-3/TRBV12-4
TGTGCCAGCAGCTTGGGCGGCCCAGATACGCAGTATTTT
CASSLGGPDTQYF
>few|TRBJ2-1|.|TRBV20-1
TGCAGTGCTACTTATGGGGGGGCTGAGCAGTTCTTC
CSATYGGAEQFF
>.|TRBJ2-7|TRBD2|TRBV24-1
TGTGCCACCATGGCTAGCGGGGCTCACGAGCAGTACTTC
CATMASGAHEQYF
>few|TRBJ2-1|.|TRBV20-1
TGCAGTGCTGGCGGGGGCGGCAATGAGCAGTTCTTC
CSAGGGGNEQFF
>.|TRBJ2-6|.|TRBV5-1
TGCGCCAGCAGCCTACCCGGGACCTCCGGGGCCAACGTCCTGACTTTC
CASSLPGTSGANVLTF
>.|TRBJ1-2|TRBD1|TRBV29-1
TGCAGCGCGACAGGGGAAAATGGCTACACCTTC
CSATGENGYTF
>.|TRBJ1-2|TRBD1|TRBV12-3/TRBV12-4
TGTGCCAGCAGTTTTTCAGGGGGTCATGGCTACACCTTC
CASSFSGGHGYTF
>few|TRBJ2-1|.|TRBV5-6
TGTGCCAGCAGCGGTAAGGGGGCGGGAGGACCCTACAATGAGCAGTTCTTC
CASSGKGAGGPYNEQFF
>.|TRBJ1-3|.|TRBV30
TGTGCCTGGAGTGTAAGATTGGCGGGGAGTGGAAACACCATATATTTT
CAWSVRLAGSGNTIYF
>many|TRBJ2-7|.|TRBV12-3/TRBV12-4
TGTGCCAGCAGCCCCGAAGTTCGGATCCCGGAGTCCTACGAGCAGTACTTC
CASSPEVRIPESYEQYF
>.|TRBJ2-3|TRBD2|TRBV24-1
TGTGCCACTAAGAGCGGGGTATCAGATACGCAGTATTTT
CATKSGVSDTQYF
>many|TRBJ1-1|.|TRBV12-3/TRBV12-4
TGTGCCAGCAGGTTGAACACTGAAGCTTTCTTT
CASRLNTEAFF
>.|TRBJ2-6|.|TRBV15
TGTGCCACCAGCAGAGAAAGGGCCTCTGGGGCCAACGTCCTGACTTTC
CATSRERASGANVLTF
>.|TRBJ1-5|.|TRBV6-5
TGTGCCAGCAGTTACTCCGGGACAAGGGATCAGCCCCAGCATTTT
CASSYSGTRDQPQHF
>few|TRBJ2-7|.|TRBV20-1
TGCAGTGCTAGACCCGGAGCCGCCTCCTACGAGCAGTACTTC
CSARPGAASYEQYF
>.|TRBJ2-1|.|TRBV12-3/TRBV12-4
TGTGCCAGCAGGGGCATGGGAGGTGGAGAGCAGTTCTTC
CASRGMGGGEQFF
>.|TRBJ2-5|.|TRBV4-2
TGTGCCAGCAGCCAAGATGGTCCGACTCGCCAAGAGACCCAGTACTTC
CASSQDGPTRQETQYF
>many|TRBJ2-5|.|TRBV12-3/TRBV12-4
TGTGCCAGCAGTTCGAGGCCTCAAGAGACCCAGTACTTC
CASSSRPQETQYF
>many|TRBJ2-1|.|TRBV4-1
TGCGCCAGCAGCCCAGCGGTCATCAATTACAATGAGCAGTTCTTC
CASSPAVINYNEQFF
>few|TRBJ1-4|.|TRBV5-1
TGCGCCAGCAGCCCGCCGCTCGCAACTAATGAAAAACTGTTTTTT
CASSPPLATNEKLFF